Here is one T cell receptor (beta chain) with its context. A read error may account for a junction end that differs from germline. This sample was taken from a study of blood T cell repertoires in COVID-19. Study details: Both acute and convalescent COVID-19 samples were obtained from the United States, Italy and Spain. Sources were T cells, B-cell-depleted T cells, or PBMCs; the material itself was cDNA or gDNA.

As processed by the authors: Nucleated cell counts were estimated from reference gene primer amplification. Data came from immunoSEQ multiplex PCR; TCRdb stores just in-frame clones and leaves some out. The V and J calls and clone size come from that table; D and trimming were worked out from the DNA. The sample yields fewer than 90,000 clones, 76% seen once. It was during active infection that Seattle patients were enrolled and then longitudinally followed. The germline CDR1 and CDR2 sequences are ENHRY and SYGVKD. The CDR3 covers 13 residues. The receptor comes from a man in his sixties with COVID-19, enrolled during active disease. V and J are TRBV10-3 and TRBJ2-7; TRBD1 agrees at 10 bases. The material sequenced was peripheral blood. CDR3 in DNA: TGTGTCATCAGGACGGGACAGGGGTACGAGCAGTACTTC. Translated: CVIRTGQGYEQYF.